What follows is one T cell receptor beta chain and its context. The antigen remains undetermined. Template switching, a step in the protocol, added a universal primer site, and cDNA carried unique molecular identifiers. TCRdb re-derived calls from the 5' RACE reads in MiXCR, one entry per CDR3 protein. The data hold under 450 distinct CDR3 sequences, with 95% observed a single time. These data come from a study of identical twins. This CDR3 is built from 12 residues. The germline CDR1 and CDR2 sequences are KGHDR and SFDVKD. The ends were cut back, 5 bases at V and 10 bases at J, with 11 bases in the middle. Findings of the study overall: Conclusions relied on cross-sectional statistical analysis, not following the same donors. Zero-insertion analyses were open to partial confounding by invariant MAIT and iNKT cells.

The TCR sequence derives from a woman younger than 35 in good health. This table probably holds off-target reads from a library built for another chain. The source material was PBMCs. The chain uses TRBV24-1 and TRBJ2-1; D gene ambiguous. In nucleotides, the CDR3 is TGTGCCACCAGTGCCGGCCTAAACGAGCAGTTCTTC. Translating gives CATSAGLNEQFF.